This is a list of T cell receptor beta chains from one sample in a study of T cell repertoires in ileal Crohn's disease. Repertoires were generated with immunoSEQ multiplex PCR, while TCRdb's copy carries only in-frame clones and drops some. The sample lists thousands of clones, around 73% occurring once. Sequencing used ileal tissue. These receptors all stem from an adult with Crohn's disease. The CDR3 runs from the conserved cysteine through the conserved F or W. D genes are given only for firm matches. Size tells how often a clone was seen (once, few, many) or the class of an expanded clone, and some rows leave it out.

>NA|TRBJ1-5|TRBV6-1|TRBD1
CASSDTGGGQPQHF
TGTGCCAGCAGTGACACAGGGGGGGGACAGCCCCAGCATTTT
>once|TRBJ2-1|TRBV10-3|TRBD2
CAISDTGTSGRNEQFF
TGTGCCATCAGTGACACCGGGACTAGCGGGAGGAATGAGCAGTTCTTC
>few|TRBJ1-2|TRBV4-3|NA
CASSQDPTTKYGYTF
TGCGCCAGCAGCCAAGATCCTACGACTAAGTATGGCTACACCTTC
>NA|TRBJ2-5|TRBV19|NA
CASSIEGGGQTQYF
TGTGCCAGTAGTATAGAAGGGGGAGGGCAGACCCAGTACTTC
>NA|TRBJ2-5|TRBV18|TRBD1
CASSLTGTGRLETQYF
TGTGCCAGCTCATTAACCGGGACAGGGCGACTAGAGACCCAGTACTTC
>few|TRBJ1-1|TRBV6-6|TRBD1
CASSYLDRGGTEAFF
TGTGCCAGCAGTTACCTAGACAGGGGGGGTACTGAAGCTTTCTTT
>large|TRBJ2-6|TRBV21-1|NA
CATILTGGCGANVLTF
TGTGCCACGATTTTGACAGGGGGCTGTGGGGCCAACGTCCTGACTTTC
>NA|TRBJ1-5|TRBV7-2|NA
CASSLVGGNQPQHF
TGTGCCAGCAGCTTAGTGGGCGGGAATCAGCCTCAGCATTTT
>NA|TRBJ1-1|TRBV5-1|NA
CASSPWGGVGTEAFF
TGCGCCAGCAGCCCCTGGGGAGGGGTGGGCACTGAAGCTTTCTTT
>NA|TRBJ2-3|TRBV6-4|TRBD2
CASSQAGGRDTQYF
TGTGCCAGCAGTCAGGCGGGGGGACGGGATACGCAGTATTTT
>NA|TRBJ1-2|TRBV30|NA
CAWQEDSGGYTF
TGTGCCTGGCAAGAGGACAGTGGTGGCTACACCTTC
>NA|TRBJ2-1|TRBV5-1|TRBD2
CASSSSHGGVDEQFF
TGCGCCAGCAGCTCCTCCCACGGGGGGGTCGATGAGCAGTTCTTC
>NA|TRBJ2-5|TRBV5-6|TRBD2
CASSGTSGGSQETQYF
TGTGCCAGCAGTGGAACTAGCGGGGGCTCGCAAGAGACCCAGTACTTC